The next 15 T cell receptor beta chains were all read from a single sample in a study of T cells expressing NK-cell markers. TCRdb reanalyzed the 5' RACE reads, giving one entry per CDR3 protein sequence and no DNA. The sample holds about 260,000 distinct CDR3 sequences. The material sequenced was blood T cells: a sorted CD56 or NKG2C T cell subset, CD4+ or CD8+ T cells, or bulk PBMC T cells (not recorded which). The receptors derive from a man aged 18 to 35 in good health.

The V gene is TRBV7-6, the J gene TRBJ2-3; without DNA, the TCRdb call of TRBD2 cannot be checked. The CDR3 consists of 19 residues. CDR1 is SGHVS and CDR2 is FNYEAQ in the germline V gene. The CDR3 region is CASSSRLAGQGGVVNTQYF. The whole variable domain, remainder taken from reference TRBV7-6 and TRBJ2-3, is GAGVSQSPRYKVTKRGQDVALRCDPISGHVSLYWYRQALGQGPEFLTYFNYEAQQDKSGLPNDRFSAERPEGSISTLTIQRTEQRDSAMYRCASSSRLAGQGGVVNTQYFGPGTRLTVL.

The V call is TRBV12-3 or TRBV12-4, the J call TRBJ2-7; the TCRdb call, TRBD1, lacks DNA for checking. The CDR3 covers 14 residues. CDR3 in amino acids: CASRRTGRNYEQYF.

The rearrangement joins TRBV6-5 to TRBJ1-4; TCRdb's assignment of TRBD1 cannot be checked, as there is no DNA. The CDR3 sequence is 18 residues long. Germline CDR1 is MNHEY and CDR2 is SVGAGI. The CDR3 loop reads CASTSRWAGGGRDEKLFF.

V is TRBV27 and J is TRBJ2-2; with no DNA, the TCRdb D assignment of TRBD2 cannot be verified. This CDR3 has 15 amino acids. Germline CDR1 is MNHEY and CDR2 is SMNVEV (reference sequence). The CDR3 loop is CASGRGGEGTGELFF.

The chain uses TRBV5-6 and TRBJ2-5. In germline, CDR1 is SGHDT, CDR2 YYEEEE. The CDR3 covers 14 residues. The CDR3 protein is CASSLVGDQETQYF.

CDR3 in amino acids: CSARGPTSGYNEQFF. The rearrangement links TRBV20-1 to TRBJ2-1; TCRdb lists TRBD2, though no DNA is available to test this call. Germline V gene sequence: CDR1 DFQATT, CDR2 SNEGSKA (reference sequence). CDR3 length: 15 amino acids.

This chain connects TRBV25-1 to TRBJ1-1. Germline CDR1 is MGHDK and CDR2 is SYGVNS. The CDR3 extends over 12 amino acids. The CDR3 loop reads CASSDPPSEAFF.

The chain combines TRBV29-1 with TRBJ2-7; the D call of TRBD1 rests on TCRdb alone, since no DNA is present to check it. There are 15 residues in the CDR3. The V gene's germline CDR1 is SQVTM and CDR2 ANQGSEA. CDR3 sequence: CSVVNRTGKDYEQYF.

This chain links TRBV7-9 with TRBJ1-2; checking the TCRdb D call of TRBD1 is not possible without DNA. Germline assignment: CDR1 SEHNR and CDR2 FQNEAQ (reference sequence). This CDR3 has 14 residues. The CDR3: CASSLGSGNYGYTF.

The rearrangement joins TRBV4-1 to TRBJ2-3. Germline V gives CDR1 MGHRA, CDR2 YSYEKL. The CDR3 consists of 16 residues. The CDR3 sequence: CASSQDKAASTDTQYF.

The J gene is TRBJ2-6, the V gene TRBV30; the TCRdb D gene call, TRBD2, has no DNA to confirm it. In germline, CDR1 is GTSNPN, CDR2 SVGIG (reference sequence). This CDR3 has 14 amino acids. The CDR3 loop is CAWSVEGGANVLTF.

This chain connects TRBV5-1 to TRBJ2-5; TCRdb's D call, TRBD2, is unchecked because there is no DNA. The CDR3 has 15 residues. Germline loops: CDR1 SGHRS, CDR2 YFSETQ. The CDR3 sequence is CASSLPGRARETQYF. Based on the CDR3 plus reference TRBV5-1 and TRBJ2-5, the full variable domain is KAGVTQTPRYLIKTRGQQVTLSCSPISGHRSVSWYQQTPGQGLQFLFEYFSETQRNKGNFPGRFSGRQFSNSRSEMNVSTLELGDSALYLCASSLPGRARETQYFGPGTRLLVL.

The chain recombines TRBV5-1 with TRBJ2-2; TCRdb selects TRBD2, and the lack of DNA leaves this call unchecked. The CDR3 spans 14 residues. Germline CDR1 is SGHRS and CDR2 is YFSETQ. CDR3 sequence: CASSRTRNGGELFF.

The chain carries TRBV7-8 and TRBJ2-1; TCRdb gives TRBD2 as the D gene, but with no DNA this cannot be confirmed. Germline assignment: CDR1 SGHVS and CDR2 FQNEAQ. The CDR3 spans 14 residues. This CDR3 reads CASSLGTRVNEQFF.

The V and J genes are TRBV12-3 or TRBV12-4 and TRBJ1-3; TCRdb's assignment of TRBD1 cannot be checked, as there is no DNA. CDR3 length equals 15 residues. This chain's CDR3 is CASTGDPYSGNTIYF.